This T cell receptor (beta chain) was captured by sequencing in a study of T cells in Graves' hyperthyroidism and ophthalmopathy. Whole-study results and caveats: Blood also showed most of the thyroid clonotypes that were expanded above 0.001.

In its sample, this clonotype was seen many times. The antigen remains undetermined. Researchers amplified the TCR beta CDR3 regions from RNA transcripts. First-round RT-PCR with HTBI primers amplified the TCR CDR3 region. A single record per CDR3 protein comes from TCRdb applying MiXCR to the multiplex PCR reads. The sample has under 750,000 distinct CDR3 sequences; 18% are singletons. Germline-derived CDR1 and CDR2 are SGHRS and YFSETQ. This CDR3 contains 15 residues. Trimming removed 1 base from V and 7 bases from J; junction bases left unmatched: 7. This clonotype was sampled from a woman aged 45 to 65 with Graves' hyperthyroidism that later progressed to Graves' ophthalmopathy. J is TRBJ2-1 and V is TRBV5-1; 8 nucleotides match TRBD2. Material: blood. The CDR3 sequence is CASSLLLAEKNEQFF. The CDR3 DNA sequence: TGCGCCAGCAGCTTGTTACTAGCGGAGAAAAATGAGCAGTTCTTC.